This T cell receptor (beta chain) was identified during a study of blood T cell repertoires in COVID-19. At the level of the study: The origin of the acute and convalescent COVID-19 samples was the United States, Italy and Spain.

Germline V gene data show CDR1 as SNHLY and CDR2 as FYNNEI. Losses at the gene ends were 5 bases for V and 5 bases for J; bases not matched to a gene: 14. The CDR3 consists of 17 residues. Source study methods: Reference gene primer amplification gave estimated nucleated cell counts. Using immunoSEQ multiplex PCR, the repertoire was profiled, and TCRdb retains in-frame clones only, with some absent. The D gene and trimming were derived from the DNA, and the V and J assignments and clone size from that table. There are about 150,000 clones in the sample; roughly 80% occur only once, and about 0.5% lies in the top ten.

The sample comprised peripheral blood. The receptor was derived from a man between 60 and 75 years old with acute or convalescent COVID-19. The chain employs TRBV2 and TRBJ2-3; 9 bases agree with TRBD2. CDR3 bases: TGTGCCAGCAGTACCTCGGCGGGCGGGAGGGCCCTAGATACGCAGTATTTT. Translated: CASSTSAGGRALDTQYF.